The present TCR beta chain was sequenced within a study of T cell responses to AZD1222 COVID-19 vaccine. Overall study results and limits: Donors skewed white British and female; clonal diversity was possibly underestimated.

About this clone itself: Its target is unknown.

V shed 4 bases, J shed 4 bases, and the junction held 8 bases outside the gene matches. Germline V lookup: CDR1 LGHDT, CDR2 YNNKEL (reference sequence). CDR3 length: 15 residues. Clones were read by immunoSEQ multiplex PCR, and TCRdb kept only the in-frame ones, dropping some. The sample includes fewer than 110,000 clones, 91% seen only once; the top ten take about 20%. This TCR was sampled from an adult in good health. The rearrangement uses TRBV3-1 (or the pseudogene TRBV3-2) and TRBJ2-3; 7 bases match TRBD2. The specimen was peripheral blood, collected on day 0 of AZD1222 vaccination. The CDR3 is CASSPWRGFSDTQYF. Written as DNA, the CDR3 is TGTGCCAGCAGCCCGTGGCGGGGGTTTTCAGATACGCAGTATTTT.